This T cell receptor beta chain originates from a study of cytomegalovirus exposure and HLA in healthy donors. Notes on the study in general: Among TCR sequences, most were rare, though some public TCRs appeared in many donors.

The V and J ends lost 2 bases and 8 bases, in that order; junction bases with no gene match: 15. The CDR3 is 17 residues long. CDR1 and CDR2 (germline): MRHNA, SNTAGT. Regarding this clone: Its antigen is still unknown.

In the PCR, 60 Vbeta and 13 Jbeta primers were used. TCRdb keeps only in-frame clones here, not all; method: immunoSEQ multiplex PCR. Of under 200,000 clones listed, about four fifths are singletons. The TCR comes from a woman aged 30 to 39 in good health and CMV-seropositive. Sequences were obtained from PBMCs. The chain combines TRBV6-4 with TRBJ2-1; 7 nucleotides match TRBD2. The chain's CDR3 is CASSDRGTGGYGDEQFF. The CDR3 DNA reads TGTGCCAGCAGTGACCGGGGGACGGGAGGTTATGGGGATGAGCAGTTCTTC.